The 7 T cell receptor beta chains given below trace back to one sample, sequenced in a study of blood T cells in healthy people across ages. The use of a sample-barcoded 5' primer and a J-beta primer mix characterized a second PCR of about 6 to 11 cycles. TCRdb reanalysed the 5' RACE reads using MiXCR and keeps one entry per CDR3 protein. The data show roughly 730,000 distinct CDR3 sequences, more than 55% seen once. Sequenced material: blood. Receptor source: a man aged 35 to 55 in good health.

This clonotype appeared many times. The gene calls are TRBV5-1 and TRBJ2-1; D unresolved. CDR1 and CDR2 (germline): SGHRS, YFSETQ. The CDR3 runs to 15 residues. Between the trimmed V and J ends, which lost 4 bases and 9 bases, there was a span of 20 bases. The CDR3 sequence: CASSATGAPKGEQFF. CDR3 nucleotide sequence: TGCGCCAGCAGCGCCACCGGAGCGCCGAAGGGTGAGCAGTTCTTC.

J is TRBJ1-1 and V is TRBV25-1; the D is unclear. Germline lookup yields CDR1 MGHDK and CDR2 SYGVNS. Trimming removed 2 bases at V and 1 base at J, with 8 bases between. The CDR3 is made up of 14 amino acids. The CDR3 loop reads CASSEPVENTEAFF. CDR3 bases: TGTGCCAGCAGTGAACCAGTAGAGAACACTGAAGCTTTCTTT.

The chain joins TRBV20-1 to TRBJ1-1, with 8 positions matching TRBD1. J gave up 4 bases and V 5 bases, and 6 bases lay outside the gene matches. This CDR3 region has 13 residues. Germline loops: CDR1 DFQATT, CDR2 SNEGSKA (reference sequence). CDR3 loop: CSAGDRLGTEAFF. CDR3 sequence (DNA): TGCAGTGCTGGGGACAGGCTCGGCACTGAAGCTTTCTTT.

The chain carries TRBV29-1 and TRBJ2-2; possibly TRBD1 for D (5 bases). V lost 4 bases and J 7 bases, leaving 13 bases between the germline ends. This CDR3 has 13 amino acids. Germline assignment: CDR1 SQVTM and CDR2 ANQGSEA. This CDR3 is CSVVRAGYGELFF. Here the CDR3 DNA reads TGCAGCGTTGTCAGGGCTGGATACGGGGAGCTGTTTTTT.

The table lists this clonotype with a count of one. The V gene is TRBV4-1, the J gene TRBJ1-2; unclear D gene. V dropped 1 base and J dropped 2 bases, with 14 bases sitting between them. The CDR3 is 16 amino acids. Germline values: CDR1 MGHRA, CDR2 YSYEKL. The CDR3 nucleotides read TGCGCCAGCAGCCAAGTGAGAGGGTATGGGAACTATGGCTACACCTTC. This gives the protein CASSQVRGYGNYGYTF.

This chain joins TRBV5-1 and TRBJ2-2, with 11 positions matching TRBD1. Losses at the gene ends were 5 bases for V and 5 bases for J; bases not matched to a gene: 2. Germline values: CDR1 SGHRS, CDR2 YFSETQ. The CDR3 extends over 14 amino acids. The CDR3 protein is CASRGTGGTGELFF. CDR3 coding DNA: TGCGCCAGCAGGGGGACAGGGGGAACCGGGGAGCTGTTTTTT.

This rearrangement joins TRBV5-5 to TRBJ2-5; TRBD2 matches 9 bases. The CDR3 loop spans 16 amino acids. Germline V gene sequence: CDR1 SGHKS, CDR2 YYEKEE (reference sequence). J lost 5 bases, V lost 4 bases, and 12 bases had no gene match. This CDR3 is CASSPTSGAGGETQYF. CDR3 nucleotide sequence: TGTGCCAGCAGCCCGACTAGCGGAGCTGGGGGGGAGACCCAGTACTTC. Using reference TRBV5-5 and TRBJ2-5 for the parts outside the CDR3, the full variable domain is DAGVTQSPTHLIKTRGQQVTLRCSPISGHKSVSWYQQVLGQGPQFIFQYYEKEERGRGNFPDRFSARQFPNYSSELNVNALLLGDSALYLCASSPTSGAGGETQYFGPGTRLLVL.